The table lists the clone carrying this TCR beta chain with a few counts. Its target is unknown. This sample was taken from a study of T-cell reconstitution after alpha-beta-depleted transplantation in children. Study-wide findings and caveats: The study reportedly traced alpha-beta T cells about two months after transplant to several hundred expanded graft clones. The study traced high day-60 TCRbeta diversity in some patients to surviving recipient T cells and thymic progenitors.

The ends were cut back, 4 bases at V and 2 bases at J, with 18 bases in the middle. Looked up from germline, CDR1 is SGHTA and CDR2 is FQGNSA. The CDR3 sequence is 16 residues long. Unique molecular identifiers featured in how the TCRbeta library was prepared. One entry per CDR3 protein results from TCRdb running MiXCR on the PCR reads. The table includes around 800,000 distinct CDR3 sequences, roughly 16% detected once. The chain couples TRBV7-2 to TRBJ2-7; a possible D gene is TRBD2 (6 bases). The TCR was taken from a male patient younger than 18 who had a stem cell transplant for acute lymphoblastic leukemia, so the T cells may come from the graft donor. Material: PBMCs, mostly from graft donor cells, obtained 360 days after TCRalphabeta/CD19-depleted stem cell transplant. DNA for the CDR3: TGTGCCAGCAGCTGGGGCTTTACCCCTAGCGCCTACGAGCAGTACTTC. This codes for CASSWGFTPSAYEQYF.